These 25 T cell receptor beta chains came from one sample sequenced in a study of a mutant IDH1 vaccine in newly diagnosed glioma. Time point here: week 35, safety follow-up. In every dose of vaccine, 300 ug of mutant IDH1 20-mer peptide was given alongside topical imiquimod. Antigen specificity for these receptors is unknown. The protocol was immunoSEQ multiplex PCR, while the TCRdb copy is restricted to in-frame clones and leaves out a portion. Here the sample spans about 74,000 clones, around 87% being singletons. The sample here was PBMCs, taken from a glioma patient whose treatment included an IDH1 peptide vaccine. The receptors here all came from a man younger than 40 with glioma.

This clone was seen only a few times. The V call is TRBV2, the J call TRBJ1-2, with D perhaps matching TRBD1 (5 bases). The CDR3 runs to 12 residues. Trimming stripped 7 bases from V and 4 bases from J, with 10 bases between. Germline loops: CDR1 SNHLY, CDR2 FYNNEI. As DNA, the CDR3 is TGTGCCAGCACTCAGGGAAGCTATGGCTACACCTTC. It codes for CASTQGSYGYTF.

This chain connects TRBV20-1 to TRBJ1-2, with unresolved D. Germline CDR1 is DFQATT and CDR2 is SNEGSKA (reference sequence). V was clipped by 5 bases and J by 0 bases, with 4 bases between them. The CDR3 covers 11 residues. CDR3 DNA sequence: TGCAGTGCTCAATCTAACTATGGCTACACCTTC. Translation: CSAQSNYGYTF.

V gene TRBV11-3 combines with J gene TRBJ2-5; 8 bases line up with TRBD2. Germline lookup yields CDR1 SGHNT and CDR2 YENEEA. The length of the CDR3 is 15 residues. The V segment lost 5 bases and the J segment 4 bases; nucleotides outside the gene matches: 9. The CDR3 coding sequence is TGTGCCAGCAGCCCGGGGGGGCCGGGATTAGAGACCCAGTACTTC. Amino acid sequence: CASSPGGPGLETQYF.

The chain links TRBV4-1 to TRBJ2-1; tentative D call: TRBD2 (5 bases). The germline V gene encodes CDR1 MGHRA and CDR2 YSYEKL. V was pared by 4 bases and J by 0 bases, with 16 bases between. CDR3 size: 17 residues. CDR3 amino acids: CASSPRGAPSSYNEQFF. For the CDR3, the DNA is TGCGCCAGCAGCCCACGGGGAGCGCCGAGCTCCTACAATGAGCAGTTCTTC.

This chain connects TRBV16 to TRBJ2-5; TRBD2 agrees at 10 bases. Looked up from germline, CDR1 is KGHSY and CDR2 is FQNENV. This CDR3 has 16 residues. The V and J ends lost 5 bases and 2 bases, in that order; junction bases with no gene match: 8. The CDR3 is CASSVWSSGRQETQYF. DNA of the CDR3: TGTGCCAGCAGCGTTTGGTCTAGCGGGAGACAAGAGACCCAGTACTTC.

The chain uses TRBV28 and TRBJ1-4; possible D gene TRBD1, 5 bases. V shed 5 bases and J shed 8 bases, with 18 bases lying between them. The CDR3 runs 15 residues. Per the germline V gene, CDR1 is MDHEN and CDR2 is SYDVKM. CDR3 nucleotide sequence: TGTGCCAGCAGTCGCCCTAGCGGGGGTGGCGAAAAACTGTTTTTT. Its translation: CASSRPSGGGEKLFF.

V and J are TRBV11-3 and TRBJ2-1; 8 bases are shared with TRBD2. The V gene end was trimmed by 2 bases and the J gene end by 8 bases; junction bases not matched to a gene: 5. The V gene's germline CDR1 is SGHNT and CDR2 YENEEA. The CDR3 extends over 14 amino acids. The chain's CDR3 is CASSLSAGGHEQFF. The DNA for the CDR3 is TGTGCCAGCAGCTTATCGGCGGGAGGTCATGAGCAGTTCTTC.

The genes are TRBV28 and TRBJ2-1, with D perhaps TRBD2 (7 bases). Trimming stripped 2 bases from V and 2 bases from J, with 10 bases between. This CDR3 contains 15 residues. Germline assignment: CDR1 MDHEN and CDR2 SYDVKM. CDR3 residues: CASSLGGGPYNEQFF. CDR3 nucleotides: TGTGCCAGCAGTTTAGGCGGGGGCCCCTACAATGAGCAGTTCTTC.

CDR3 in DNA: TGTGCCAGCAGCTTAGTGGGCAGTAGCACAGATACGCAGTATTTT. It translates to CASSLVGSSTDTQYF. V is TRBV7-6 and J is TRBJ2-3; D is unclear. The germline V and J ends were trimmed by 1 base and 0 bases, with 8 bases remaining between them. Per the germline V gene, CDR1 is SGHVS and CDR2 is FNYEAQ. The CDR3 extends over 15 amino acids.

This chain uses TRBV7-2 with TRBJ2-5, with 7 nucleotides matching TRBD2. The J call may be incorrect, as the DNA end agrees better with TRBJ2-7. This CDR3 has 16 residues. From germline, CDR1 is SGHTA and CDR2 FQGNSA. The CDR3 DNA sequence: TGTGCCAGCAGCTTATCGGCAGCCGGGAGGCCTTACGAGCAGTACTTC. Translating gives CASSLSAAGRPYEQYF.

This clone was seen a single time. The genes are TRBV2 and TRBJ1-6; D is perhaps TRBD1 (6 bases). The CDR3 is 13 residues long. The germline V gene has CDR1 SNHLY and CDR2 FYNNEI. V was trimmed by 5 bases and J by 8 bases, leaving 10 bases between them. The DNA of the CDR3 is TGTGCCAGCAGTCTGGACAGCTATTCACCCCTCCACTTT. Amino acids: CASSLDSYSPLHF.

CDR3 nucleotides: TGTGCCAGCAGCCTACAGGGGGCCGTTGGCTACACCTTC. Translating gives CASSLQGAVGYTF. The chain couples TRBV7-2 to TRBJ1-2; TRBD1 aligns across 9 bases. Germline trimming cut 5 bases from V and 7 bases from J; bases unmatched to any gene: 5. This CDR3 is built from 13 residues. Germline V lookup: CDR1 SGHTA, CDR2 FQGNSA. The variable domain in full, with the rest retrieved from reference TRBV7-2 and TRBJ1-2, is GAGVSQSPSNKVTEKGKDVELRCDPISGHTALYWYRQSLGQGLEFLIYFQGNSAPDKSGLPSDRFSAERTGGSVSTLTIQRTQQEDSAVYLCASSLQGAVGYTFGSGTRLTVV.

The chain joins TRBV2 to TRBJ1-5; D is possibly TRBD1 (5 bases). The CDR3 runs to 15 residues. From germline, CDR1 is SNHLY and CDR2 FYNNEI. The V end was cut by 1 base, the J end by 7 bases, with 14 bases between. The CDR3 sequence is CASSEDWGGGQPQHF. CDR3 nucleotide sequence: TGTGCCAGCAGTGAAGACTGGGGCGGAGGCCAGCCCCAGCATTTT.

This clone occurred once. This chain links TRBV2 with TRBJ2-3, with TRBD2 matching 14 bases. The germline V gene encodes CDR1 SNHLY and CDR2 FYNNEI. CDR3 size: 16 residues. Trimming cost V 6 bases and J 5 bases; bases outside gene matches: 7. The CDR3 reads CASRYGTSGGGDTQYF. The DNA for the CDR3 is TGTGCCAGCAGATATGGGACTAGCGGGGGTGGAGATACGCAGTATTTT.

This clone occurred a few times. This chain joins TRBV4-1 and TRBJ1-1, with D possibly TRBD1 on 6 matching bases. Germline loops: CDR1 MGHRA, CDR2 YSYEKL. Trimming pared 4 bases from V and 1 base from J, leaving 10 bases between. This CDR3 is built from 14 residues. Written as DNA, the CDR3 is TGCGCCAGCAGCCCTTACAGGGAGAACACTGAAGCTTTCTTT. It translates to CASSPYRENTEAFF.

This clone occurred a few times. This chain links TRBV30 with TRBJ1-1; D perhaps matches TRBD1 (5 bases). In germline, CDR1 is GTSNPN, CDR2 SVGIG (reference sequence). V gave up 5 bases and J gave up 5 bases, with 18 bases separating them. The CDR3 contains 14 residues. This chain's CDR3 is CAWSLAGRFTEAFF. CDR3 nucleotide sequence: TGTGCCTGGTCCCTGGCGGGGCGTTTTACTGAAGCTTTCTTT.

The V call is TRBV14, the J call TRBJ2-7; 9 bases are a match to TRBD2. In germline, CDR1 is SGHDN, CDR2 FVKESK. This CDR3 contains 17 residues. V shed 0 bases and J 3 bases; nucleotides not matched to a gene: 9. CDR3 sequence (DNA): TGTGCCAGCAGCCAAGATACCCTAGCGGGATGGGGCTACGAGCAGTACTTC. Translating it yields CASSQDTLAGWGYEQYF. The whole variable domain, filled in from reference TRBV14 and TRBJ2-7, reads EAGVTQFPSHSVIEKGQTVTLRCDPISGHDNLYWYRRVMGKEIKFLLHFVKESKQDESGMPNNRFLAERTGGTYSTLKVQPAELEDSGVYFCASSQDTLAGWGYEQYFGPGTRLTVT.

For the CDR3, the DNA is TGTGCCAGTGTAGACGGAGGAAACACCGGGGAGCTGTTTTTT. Its protein is CASVDGGNTGELFF. This chain links TRBV19 with TRBJ2-2; D may be TRBD2 (5 bases). Trimming took 8 bases from V and 2 from J, leaving 12 bases between them. Germline V lookup: CDR1 LNHDA, CDR2 SQIVND (reference sequence). The CDR3 has 14 residues. The variable domain in full, completed from reference TRBV19 and TRBJ2-2, reads DGGITQSPKYLFRKEGQNVTLSCEQNLNHDAMYWYRQDPGQGLRLIYYSQIVNDFQKGDIAEGYSVSREKKESFPLTVTSAQKNPTAFYLCASVDGGNTGELFFGEGSRLTVL.

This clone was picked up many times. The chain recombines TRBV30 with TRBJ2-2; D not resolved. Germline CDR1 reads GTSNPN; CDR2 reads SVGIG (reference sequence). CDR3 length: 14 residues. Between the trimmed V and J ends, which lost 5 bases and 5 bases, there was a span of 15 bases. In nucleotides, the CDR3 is TGTGCCTGGGCTGGTTTGCGGCGAACCGGGGAGCTGTTTTTT. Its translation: CAWAGLRRTGELFF.

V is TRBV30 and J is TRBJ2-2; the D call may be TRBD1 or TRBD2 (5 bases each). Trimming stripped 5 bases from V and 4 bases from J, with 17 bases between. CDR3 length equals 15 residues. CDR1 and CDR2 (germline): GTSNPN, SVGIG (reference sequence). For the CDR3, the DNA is TGTGCCTGGGCCTTGAGGGGCAGTTCCACCGGGGAGCTGTTTTTT. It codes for CAWALRGSSTGELFF.

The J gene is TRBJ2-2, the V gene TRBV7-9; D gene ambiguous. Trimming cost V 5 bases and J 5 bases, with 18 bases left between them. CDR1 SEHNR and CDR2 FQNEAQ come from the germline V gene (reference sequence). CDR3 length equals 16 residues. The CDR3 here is CASSAEGWEKTGELFF. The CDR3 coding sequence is TGTGCCAGCAGCGCGGAAGGGTGGGAAAAAACCGGGGAGCTGTTTTTT.

The CDR3 loop reads CASSQLSAGTTLGSGYTF. As DNA, the CDR3 is TGCGCCAGCAGCCAGCTATCGGCCGGGACCACCCTAGGCTCTGGCTACACCTTC. This chain connects TRBV5-1 to TRBJ1-2; TRBD1 is a possible D gene (5 bases). The CDR3 length is 18 residues. V was trimmed by 4 bases and J by 7 bases, leaving 29 bases between them. Per germline, CDR1 SGHRS and CDR2 YFSETQ.

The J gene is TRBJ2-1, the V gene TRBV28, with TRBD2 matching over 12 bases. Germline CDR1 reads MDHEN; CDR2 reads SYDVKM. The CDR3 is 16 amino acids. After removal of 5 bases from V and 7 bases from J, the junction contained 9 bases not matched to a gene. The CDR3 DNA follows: TGTGCCAGCAGTCCGTACCCTAGCGGGGGGGGAAATGAGCAGTTCTTC. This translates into CASSPYPSGGGNEQFF.

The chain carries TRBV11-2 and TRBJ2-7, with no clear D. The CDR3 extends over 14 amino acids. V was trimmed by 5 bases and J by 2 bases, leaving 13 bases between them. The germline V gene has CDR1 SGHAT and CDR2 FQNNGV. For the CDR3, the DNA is TGTGCCAGCAGCCAAAGGGTGTACCCCTACGAGCAGTACTTC. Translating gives CASSQRVYPYEQYF.

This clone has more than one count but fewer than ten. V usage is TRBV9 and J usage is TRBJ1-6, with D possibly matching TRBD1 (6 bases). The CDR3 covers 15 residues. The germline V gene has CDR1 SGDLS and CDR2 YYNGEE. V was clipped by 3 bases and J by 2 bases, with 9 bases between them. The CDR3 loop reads CASSDGDTYNSPLHF. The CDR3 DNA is TGTGCCAGCAGCGACGGGGACACCTATAATTCACCCCTCCACTTT.